This T cell receptor beta chain was sequenced for a study of cytotoxic CD8 clonotypes in ibrutinib-treated CLL. Study-level findings and limits: Baseline levels of clonality went above those of age-matched healthy donors and moved with circulating CD8+ T-cell counts. Sustained-remission and progressing patients had unequal sampling times.

Using immunoSEQ multiplex PCR, the repertoire was profiled, and TCRdb retains in-frame clones only, with some absent. The data hold over 70,000 clones, with 75% to 85% observed a single time. This clone was picked up a small number of times. Its antigen is unidentified. The CDR3 is made up of 16 amino acids. Germline V gene sequence: CDR1 KGHSY, CDR2 FQNENV. V trimming: 4 bases; J trimming: 6 bases; junction bases outside the gene matches: 9. The sequences come from PBMCs, collected after 12 months of ibrutinib treatment. This chain uses TRBV16 with TRBJ1-5; 10 bases align to TRBD1. The receptor's source is a human donor with chronic lymphocytic leukemia. The CDR3 sequence: CASSPGGDRGRQPQHF. CDR3 in DNA: TGTGCCAGCAGCCCGGGGGGAGACAGGGGGCGTCAGCCCCAGCATTTT.